The entry below describes one T cell receptor (beta chain). The CDR3 runs to 16 residues. The germline V gene has CDR1 GTSNPN and CDR2 SVGIG (reference sequence). V lost 0 bases to trimming and J lost 1 base, with 13 bases between them. Methods used by the authors: Using reference gene primer amplification, nucleated cell counts were estimated. TCRdb's copy holds only in-frame clones and misses some; the assay was immunoSEQ multiplex PCR. The D gene and trimming were derived from the DNA, and the V and J assignments and clone size from that table. The sample holds some 190,000 clones, more than 70% seen once. This sample is drawn from a study of blood T cell repertoires in COVID-19. Overall study: Samples taken during acute and convalescent COVID-19 were collected in the United States, Italy and Spain. In each case, the material was cDNA or gDNA derived from T cells, B-cell-depleted T cells, or PBMCs.

The receptor was isolated from a woman aged 55 to 70 with acute or convalescent COVID-19. V usage is TRBV30 and J usage is TRBJ1-5, with D possibly TRBD1 on 6 matching bases. Sequenced input: peripheral blood. The CDR3 region has the DNA TGTGCCTGGAGTGTATCGGCGGGGGCCAGCAATCAGCCCCAGCATTTT. This encodes CAWSVSAGASNQPQHF. The variable domain in full, completed from reference TRBV30 and TRBJ1-5, reads SQTIHQWPATLVQPVGSPLSLECTVEGTSNPNLYWYRQAAGRGLQLLFYSVGIGQISSEVPQNLSASRPQDRQFILSSKKLLLSDSGFYLCAWSVSAGASNQPQHFGDGTRLSIL.